Each of the 26 T cell receptor beta chains below was sequenced from the same sample in a study of technical replicates of blood from four donors. This table comes from immunoSEQ multiplex PCR, and its TCRdb copy is limited to in-frame clones, with some not included. Among 60,000 to 80,000 clones listed, about 90% were seen once. Sequencing was performed on PBMCs. The receptors originated from a human donor in good health. Some clones in this sample may be carry-over from other donors' samples.

The chain carries TRBV10-3 and TRBJ2-2; 8 nucleotides line up with TRBD2. Germline loops: CDR1 ENHRY, CDR2 SYGVKD. This CDR3 is built from 18 residues. V lost 0 bases and J lost 9; bases outside the gene matches: 15. CDR3 sequence reads: CAISESVAGTREIRELFF. CDR3 in DNA: TGTGCCATCAGTGAGTCCGTAGCAGGGACTAGGGAGATCAGGGAGCTGTTTTTT.

J is TRBJ2-5 and V is TRBV6-1, with 10 bases that match TRBD2. Germline V gene data show CDR1 as MNHNS and CDR2 as SASEGT. Trimming removed 6 bases from V and 5 bases from J; junction bases left unmatched: 0. The CDR3 sequence is 12 residues long. CDR3 amino acids: CASRLAGETQYF. CDR3 DNA: TGTGCCAGCAGACTAGCGGGGGAGACCCAGTACTTC.

The chain combines TRBV7-3 with TRBJ2-1; no clear D. The CDR3 is 16 residues long. Trimming shortened V by 2 bases and J by 0 bases, and 11 bases separated the two germline ends. Looked up from germline, CDR1 is SGHTA and CDR2 is FQGTGA. The CDR3 nucleotides read TGTGCCAGCAGCTTAGGCCTAGGTAGCTCCTACAATGAGCAGTTCTTC. This codes for CASSLGLGSSYNEQFF.

The chain is built from TRBV6-5 and TRBJ1-2, with unresolved D. Trimming shortened V by 4 bases and J by 8 bases, and 14 bases separated the two germline ends. There are 13 residues in the CDR3. Germline lookup yields CDR1 MNHEY and CDR2 SVGAGI. The DNA for the CDR3 is TGTGCCAGCAGTTTCGACGGAGCGGGGGGCTACACCTTC. Protein product: CASSFDGAGGYTF.

This clone has only one observation. V usage is TRBV2 and J usage is TRBJ2-7, with D perhaps TRBD2 (5 bases). Germline lookup yields CDR1 SNHLY and CDR2 FYNNEI. CDR3 length: 13 amino acids. Trimming stripped 7 bases from V and 7 bases from J, with 17 bases between. In DNA form, the CDR3 reads TGTGCCAGCAACGACGGACCTACTAGGGAGCAGTACTTC. This translates into CASNDGPTREQYF.

This rearrangement joins TRBV5-4 to TRBJ2-2, with no clear D. Trimming removed 4 bases at V and 9 bases at J, with 13 bases between. CDR3 length equals 13 residues. CDR1 SGHNT and CDR2 YYREEE come from the germline V gene (reference sequence). The CDR3 DNA is TGTGCCAGCAGCACCTCATTTGGGCGGGAGCTGTTTTTT. Protein product: CASSTSFGRELFF.

The chain carries TRBV7-9 and TRBJ1-1; tentatively, D is TRBD1 (5 bases). V lost 2 bases and J lost 7, with 11 bases in between. CDR3 length: 13 amino acids. Per germline, CDR1 SEHNR and CDR2 FQNEAQ (reference sequence). As DNA, the CDR3 is TGTGCCAGCAGCTTAATTCAAGGGGATGAAGCTTTCTTT. It specifies CASSLIQGDEAFF.

This clone has only a few counts. This chain joins TRBV19 and TRBJ1-5, with 9 bases matching TRBD1. V was clipped by 5 bases and J by 2 bases; unmatched bases: 1. The CDR3 is made up of 14 amino acids. CDR1 is LNHDA and CDR2 is SQIVND in the germline V gene (reference sequence). In DNA, the CDR3 is TGTGCCAGTAGTTACAGGGGGCGCAATCAGCCCCAGCATTTT. Translated: CASSYRGRNQPQHF.

This clone was observed a single time. The rearrangement uses TRBV5-1 and TRBJ1-2; D call uncertain. Germline CDR1 and CDR2: SGHRS and YFSETQ. This CDR3 contains 14 residues. Trimming left V 4 bases short and J 0 bases short, with 10 bases between. The DNA for the CDR3 is TGCGCCAGCAGCGCGGAGGGATCTAACTATGGCTACACCTTC. Residues: CASSAEGSNYGYTF.

V and J are TRBV19 and TRBJ1-4; D remains ambiguous. Looked up from germline, CDR1 is LNHDA and CDR2 is SQIVND (reference sequence). Trimming stripped 5 bases from V and 6 bases from J, with 13 bases between. The CDR3 is 14 residues long. Written as DNA, the CDR3 is TGTGCCAGTAGTGGAACCGGGTCATATGAAAAACTGTTTTTT. Residues: CASSGTGSYEKLFF.

This chain connects TRBV30 to TRBJ1-1, with 7 bases that match TRBD1. Germline trimming cut 0 bases from V and 1 base from J; bases unmatched to any gene: 8. The CDR3 spans 16 residues. The germline V gene has CDR1 GTSNPN and CDR2 SVGIG (reference sequence). CDR3 region: CAWSVARGRQNTEAFF. The CDR3 region has the DNA TGTGCCTGGAGTGTAGCCAGGGGGAGGCAGAACACTGAAGCTTTCTTT.

The chain links TRBV7-9 to TRBJ1-6; 10 bases agree with TRBD1. The length of the CDR3 is 17 residues. Germline loops: CDR1 SEHNR, CDR2 FQNEAQ (reference sequence). Unmatched junction bases numbered 6, after V lost 5 bases and J lost 2 bases. The CDR3 loop reads CASSAGQGDAYNSPLHF. The CDR3 region has the DNA TGTGCCAGCAGCGCAGGACAGGGGGACGCCTATAATTCACCCCTCCACTTT.

The genes are TRBV6-5 and TRBJ2-3; TRBD1 matches at 8 bases. Germline CDR1 is MNHEY and CDR2 is SVGAGI. This CDR3 comprises 13 residues. The V and J ends lost 5 bases and 4 bases, in that order; junction bases with no gene match: 2. The CDR3 spells CASSDRGPDTQYF. As DNA, the CDR3 is TGTGCCAGCAGTGACAGGGGTCCAGATACGCAGTATTTT.

The chain recombines TRBV5-6 with TRBJ2-7; D is undetermined. The CDR3 runs to 13 residues. Germline CDR1 is SGHDT and CDR2 is YYEEEE. Between the trimmed V and J ends, which lost 5 bases and 0 bases, there was a span of 9 bases. Here the CDR3 reads CASSSGPSYEQYF. The CDR3 DNA is TGTGCCAGCAGTTCTGGGCCCTCCTACGAGCAGTACTTC.

The V gene is TRBV27, the J gene TRBJ2-7; 9 bases match TRBD2. With 4 bases clipped from V and 3 bases from J, the junction kept 4 bases outside the gene matches. The CDR3 length is 14 residues. CDR1 is MNHEY, CDR2 SMNVEV, per germline (reference sequence). CDR3 nucleotides: TGTGCCAGCAGTTCGGGACTAGCAAACTACGAGCAGTACTTC. Protein sequence: CASSSGLANYEQYF.

This clone is judged medium-sized. The V call is TRBV6-1, the J call TRBJ2-3; 12 bases match TRBD2. Losses at the gene ends were 0 bases for V and 4 bases for J; bases not matched to a gene: 2. Germline V gene sequence: CDR1 MNHNS, CDR2 SASEGT. CDR3 length: 16 amino acids. The CDR3 here is CASSEALAGGPDTQYF. The CDR3 nucleotides read TGTGCCAGCAGTGAAGCGCTAGCGGGAGGGCCAGATACGCAGTATTTT.

The V gene is TRBV10-3, the J gene TRBJ1-3; 8 bases match TRBD1. V lost 6 bases and J lost 0; bases outside the gene matches: 4. Per the germline V gene, CDR1 is ENHRY and CDR2 is SYGVKD. This CDR3 is 15 amino acids long. The CDR3 sequence: CAIRETGGSGNTIYF. As DNA, the CDR3 is TGTGCCATCAGGGAAACAGGGGGCTCTGGAAACACCATATATTTT.

V and J are TRBV19 and TRBJ2-7; 9 bases align to TRBD2. The germline CDR1 and CDR2 sequences are LNHDA and SQIVND (reference sequence). The CDR3 totals 14 residues. Germline trimming cut 3 bases from V and 6 bases from J; bases unmatched to any gene: 6. This CDR3 reads CASSMIAGGIEQYF. The CDR3 nucleotides are TGTGCCAGTAGTATGATCGCGGGGGGGATCGAGCAGTACTTC.

The rearrangement uses TRBV2 and TRBJ2-5; possibly TRBD2 for D (6 bases). Germline V lookup: CDR1 SNHLY, CDR2 FYNNEI. The V end lost 6 bases, the J end lost 5 bases, and 22 bases lay between the germline ends. This CDR3 is built from 16 residues. The CDR3 here is CASRELPGLSGETQYF. CDR3 bases: TGTGCCAGCAGAGAGCTCCCGGGACTCAGCGGGGAGACCCAGTACTTC.

The rearrangement links TRBV7-9 to TRBJ2-7; D not resolved. There are 14 residues in the CDR3. V gave up 3 bases and J gave up 1 base, with 10 bases separating them. Germline V gene sequence: CDR1 SEHNR, CDR2 FQNEAQ (reference sequence). CDR3 loop: CASSFGGRSYEQYF. The CDR3 nucleotides read TGTGCCAGCAGCTTTGGTGGCAGATCCTACGAGCAGTACTTC.

The chain couples TRBV14 to TRBJ1-2; a possible D gene is TRBD1 (5 bases). Germline CDR1 SGHDN, CDR2 FVKESK. The CDR3 has 15 amino acids. V lost 2 bases and J 7 bases, leaving 17 bases between the germline ends. The CDR3 reads CASSQQQAVPGGYTF. The CDR3 nucleotides read TGTGCCAGCAGCCAACAACAGGCCGTACCTGGTGGCTACACCTTC.

The rearrangement joins TRBV19 to TRBJ1-2; D is ambiguous. The CDR3 covers 12 residues. Trimming removed 5 bases from V and 7 bases from J, with 11 bases in between. Germline CDR1 and CDR2: LNHDA and SQIVND (reference sequence). The CDR3 protein is CASSPGDFGYTF. CDR3 in DNA: TGTGCCAGTAGTCCCGGGGATTTTGGCTACACCTTC.

The gene calls are TRBV7-9 and TRBJ2-7; TRBD2 aligns across 9 bases. V lost 5 bases to trimming and J lost 2 bases; unmatched junction nucleotides: 10. There are 16 residues in the CDR3. Germline loops: CDR1 SEHNR, CDR2 FQNEAQ (reference sequence). The CDR3 protein is CASSLTSGAQTYEQYF. The CDR3, as DNA: TGTGCCAGCAGCCTGACTAGCGGAGCCCAGACCTACGAGCAGTACTTC.

This CDR3 is CASNGRGWTGELFF. The DNA for the CDR3 is TGTGCCAGTAATGGGAGGGGGTGGACCGGGGAGCTGTTTTTT. The genes are TRBV19 and TRBJ2-2; D is perhaps TRBD2 (7 bases). Germline V gene sequence: CDR1 LNHDA, CDR2 SQIVND (reference sequence). Trimming pared 7 bases from V and 5 bases from J, leaving 14 bases between. The CDR3 totals 14 residues.

This clone showed up just once. The rearrangement uses TRBV6-5 and TRBJ2-7; 10 bases are a match to TRBD1. This CDR3 spans 16 amino acids. Trimming cost V 0 bases and J 0 bases; bases outside gene matches: 2. Germline lookup yields CDR1 MNHEY and CDR2 SVGAGI. The CDR3 DNA sequence: TGTGCCAGCAGTTACTCAGGGACAGGGGACTCCTACGAGCAGTACTTC. The encoded protein is CASSYSGTGDSYEQYF.

The rearrangement joins TRBV7-6 to TRBJ2-3; 7 nucleotides agree with TRBD2. With V trimmed by 3 bases and J by 0 bases, 3 bases remained unmatched. From germline, CDR1 is SGHVS and CDR2 FNYEAQ. The CDR3 consists of 15 residues. The CDR3 DNA sequence: TGTGCCAGCAGCTTGGGTAGCGGGAGCACAGATACGCAGTATTTT. Translated: CASSLGSGSTDTQYF.